Sequencing of this T cell receptor beta chain was carried out in a study of shared clonotypes between healthy human individuals. Notes on the study in general: Between a few donors, naive CD4 clonotypes were shared at a level of about 5%. The sole specimen, blood, was sampled, and tissue repertoires likely differ.

Adults of Caucasian background living in Nashville, Tennessee made up all donors. Per sorted-subset replicate PCR, input was about 180 ng DNA, representing tens of thousands of T cell genomes. The table came from immunoSEQ multiplex PCR; TCRdb's copy has only in-frame clones and leaves some out. Counted here are around 700,000 clones, roughly 70% occurring once; the ten biggest clones make up about 1.7%. This clone came up many times. As yet, its antigen is unknown. The CDR3 runs to 15 residues. J is TRBJ2-7 and V is TRBV12-2; TRBD1, the table's D call, lacks a check against the DNA. TRBV12-2 is termed a pseudogene. This TCR was sampled from a woman in her twenties or thirties in good health. Sequencing was done on a sample of memory CD4+ T cells sorted from blood. The subset denotes: CD45RA-negative fraction. CDR3: CASRFRAKGAFEQYF. The CDR3 bases are TGTGCAAGTCGCTTTCGGGCTAAGGGGGCCTTCGAGCAGTACTTC.